This TCR beta chain was recorded in a study of blood T cell repertoires in COVID-19. Study information: T cells, B-cell-depleted T cells, or PBMCs supplied cDNA or gDNA.

This CDR3 has 13 residues. Per germline, CDR1 MNHEY and CDR2 SMNVEV (reference sequence). Trimming stripped 0 bases from V and 5 bases from J, with 5 bases between. Produced via immunoSEQ multiplex PCR; TCRdb's table is partial and in-frame only. The data hold 200,000 to 300,000 clones, with more than 75% observed a single time. This chain joins TRBV27 and TRBJ1-5; D call uncertain. The receptor's source is a woman aged 55 to 70 who had recovered from COVID-19. Sequenced: peripheral blood. For the CDR3, the DNA is TGTGCCAGCAGTTTATCCAGCGATCAGCCCCAGCATTTT. This codes for CASSLSSDQPQHF.